This T cell receptor beta chain was retrieved from a study of OX40 agonist ivuxolimab in advanced cancers. Whole-study context: People in dose escalation had one of these cancers: hepatocellular carcinoma, melanoma, renal cell or head and neck cancer.

Individuals having autoimmune disease history or systemic immunosuppression were not enrolled. Researchers took blood at baseline, on cycle 4 day 1, and on cycle 7 day 1. Study conclusions and caveats: The average count of expanded clones was higher among CD8+ T cells than among CD4+.

Remarks on this clone: Its antigen is as yet unknown.

Clones were sequenced by immunoSEQ multiplex PCR, and TCRdb holds only the in-frame ones, with some missing. The sample lists approximately 31,000 clones, more than 70% seen once, with 25% in the top ten. This CDR3 contains 17 residues. V shed 0 bases and J 2 bases; nucleotides not matched to a gene: 6. CDR1 is MGHRA, CDR2 YSYEKL, per germline. The starting material was CD4+ or CD8+ T cells sorted from blood, obtained in a trial of the OX40 agonist ivuxolimab. The source of this sequence is an adult with an advanced solid tumor such as melanoma, head and neck, liver or kidney cancer. The V gene is TRBV4-1, the J gene TRBJ2-3; 9 positions agree with TRBD2. CDR3 sequence reads: CASSQDWVAGDTDTQYF. In nucleotides, the CDR3 is TGCGCCAGCAGCCAAGATTGGGTAGCGGGGGACACAGATACGCAGTATTTT.